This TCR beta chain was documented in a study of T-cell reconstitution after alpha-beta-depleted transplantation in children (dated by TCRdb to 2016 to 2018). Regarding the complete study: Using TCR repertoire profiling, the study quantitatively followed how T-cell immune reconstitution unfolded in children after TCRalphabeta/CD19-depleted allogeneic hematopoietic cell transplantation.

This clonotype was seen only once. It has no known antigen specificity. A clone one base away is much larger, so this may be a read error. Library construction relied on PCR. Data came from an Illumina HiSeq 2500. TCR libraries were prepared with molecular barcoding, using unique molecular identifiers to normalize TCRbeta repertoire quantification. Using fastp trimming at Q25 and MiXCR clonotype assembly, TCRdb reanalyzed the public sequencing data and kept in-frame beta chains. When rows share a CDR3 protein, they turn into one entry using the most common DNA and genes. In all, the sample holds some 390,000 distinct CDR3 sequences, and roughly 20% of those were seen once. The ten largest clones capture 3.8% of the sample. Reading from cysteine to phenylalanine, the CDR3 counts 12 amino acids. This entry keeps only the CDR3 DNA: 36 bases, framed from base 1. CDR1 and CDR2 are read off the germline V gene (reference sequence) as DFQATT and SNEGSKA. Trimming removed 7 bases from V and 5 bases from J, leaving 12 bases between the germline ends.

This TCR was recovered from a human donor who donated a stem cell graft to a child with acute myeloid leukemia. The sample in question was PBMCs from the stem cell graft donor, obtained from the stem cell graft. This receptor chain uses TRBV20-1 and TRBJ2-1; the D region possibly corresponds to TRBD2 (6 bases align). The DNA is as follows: TGCAGTGGTATGCCGGGGGACAATGAGCAGTTCTTC. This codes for CSGMPGDNEQFF.